Listed below are T cell receptor beta chains from one sample, sequenced in a study of T cell responses to AZD1222 COVID-19 vaccine. Libraries were prepared by immunoSEQ multiplex PCR; TCRdb keeps only in-frame clonotypes and omits some of them. Here the sample spans tens of thousands of clones, approximately 83% being singletons. Here the sequenced sample was peripheral blood, taken on day 0 of AZD1222 vaccination. All receptors come from an adult in good health. CDR3s include the opening cysteine and the closing phenylalanine or tryptophan. A D gene is named only where the DNA matches it firmly. Size is omitted from some rows. Given values are once, few, many or a class for expanded clones.

d_gene,j_gene,abundance,len,v_gene,CDR3nt,CDR3aa
TRBD1,TRBJ1-4,.,19,TRBV9,TGTGCCAGCAGCGTAGGATTCGGGAGACAGGGCAATACTAATGAAAAACTGTTTTTT,CASSVGFGRQGNTNEKLFF
.,TRBJ2-7,once,14,TRBV5-1,TGCGCCAGCAGCTTGGCGGAGGGGTTTTACGAGCAGTACTTC,CASSLAEGFYEQYF
.,TRBJ1-3,.,15,TRBV19,TGTGCCAGTAGTAAAACAACCCGCTCTGGAAACACCATATATTTT,CASSKTTRSGNTIYF
TRBD1,TRBJ1-1,.,15,TRBV30,TGTGCCTGGATGTGGACAGGGGGCGTTTGGGCTGAAGCTTTCTTT,CAWMWTGGVWAEAFF
.,TRBJ2-3,.,14,TRBV28,TGTGCCAGCACCCTACAATTGACCGCAGATACGCAGTATTTT,CASTLQLTADTQYF
.,TRBJ1-3,.,13,TRBV3-1/TRBV3-2,TGTGCCAGCAGCCAAGTTCCCGGAAACACCATATATTTT,CASSQVPGNTIYF
.,TRBJ1-3,.,15,TRBV5-1,TGCGCCAGCAGCCCCGGGGCCTTCTCTGGAAACACCATATATTTT,CASSPGAFSGNTIYF
.,TRBJ2-2,.,18,TRBV24-1,TGTGCCACCAGTGATTCGCACCCGGGACAAAAGGGCACCGGGGAGCTGTTTTTT,CATSDSHPGQKGTGELFF
.,TRBJ1-6,few,17,TRBV28,TGTGCCAGCAGTTTATTCCCAGAAAACTCCTATAATTCACCCCTCCACTTT,CASSLFPENSYNSPLHF
.,TRBJ1-4,.,12,TRBV25-1,TGTGCCAGTAAACAGGGTGATGAAAAACTGTTTTTT,CASKQGDEKLFF
.,TRBJ1-5,.,16,TRBV5-6,TGTGCCAGCAGCTTCACCGGGGATTATAGCAATCAGCCCCAGCATTTT,CASSFTGDYSNQPQHF
.,TRBJ2-3,medium-sized,16,TRBV19,TGTGCCAGTAGCCAATGGGGGGGCGGGACAGCAGATACGCAGTATTTT,CASSQWGGGTADTQYF
.,TRBJ1-1,.,14,TRBV5-1,TGCGCCAGCAGCCTGACTTCAAGCCACACTGAAGCTTTCTTT,CASSLTSSHTEAFF
.,TRBJ2-7,once,14,TRBV7-9,TGTGCCAGCAGCTTAGGGTCGTTATCCTACGAGCAGTACTTC,CASSLGSLSYEQYF
.,TRBJ1-5,.,14,TRBV2,TGTGCCAGCAGTGGTACCGGGCGTCATCAGCCCCAGCATTTT,CASSGTGRHQPQHF
TRBD2,TRBJ2-1,.,18,TRBV7-8,TGTGCCAGCAGCTTAGTGGGGGGGTCAGGGAGCTCCTACAATGAGCAGTTCTTC,CASSLVGGSGSSYNEQFF
.,TRBJ1-2,.,15,TRBV5-4,TGTGCCAGCAGCTCGGGAGGGACCGTCGACTATGGCTACACCTTC,CASSSGGTVDYGYTF
.,TRBJ2-1,.,11,TRBV20-1,TGCAGTGCGAACTGGTGGAATGAGCAGTTCTTC,CSANWWNEQFF
TRBD1,TRBJ1-5,.,14,TRBV28,TGTGCCAGCAGTTTTCCGGGACAGGTCCAGCCCCAGCATTTT,CASSFPGQVQPQHF
.,TRBJ2-3,.,17,TRBV7-9,TGTGCCAGCAGCACCCGGACGGGTAGGGTTAGCACAGATACGCAGTATTTT,CASSTRTGRVSTDTQYF
.,TRBJ2-6,.,16,TRBV9,TGTGCCAGCAGCGTAGCTGGCGGGGTTGGGGCCAACGTCCTGACTTTC,CASSVAGGVGANVLTF
TRBD2,TRBJ2-3,.,14,TRBV30,TGTGCCTGGAGTGGACTAGCGAGAACAGATACGCAGTATTTT,CAWSGLARTDTQYF